The 27 T cell receptor beta chains presented below share a single source sample, sequenced in a study of siplizumab effects on memory and regulatory T cells. Measured with immunoSEQ multiplex PCR; TCRdb has only the in-frame clones, and not every one. Of roughly 97,000 clones in the sample, about 93% were seen once. The specimen was Tregs sorted from blood. The receptors originated from a human donor in good health.

The V call is TRBV27, the J call TRBJ1-4; D perhaps matches TRBD1 (5 bases). Trimming pared 2 bases from V and 8 bases from J, leaving 21 bases between. CDR1 and CDR2 (germline): MNHEY, SMNVEV (reference sequence). CDR3 length: 17 residues. In DNA, the CDR3 is TGTGCCAGCAGTTTACGCCCCCCGGCAGGGTCGGGGGAAAAACTGTTTTTT. It specifies CASSLRPPAGSGEKLFF.

V and J are TRBV30 and TRBJ1-1, with 9 bases aligning to TRBD1. Germline CDR1 GTSNPN, CDR2 SVGIG (reference sequence). The CDR3 loop spans 15 amino acids. J gave up 2 bases and V 1 base, and 5 bases lay outside the gene matches. CDR3 DNA sequence: TGTGCCTGGAGTGCTACTACAGGGGGCAACACTGAAGCTTTCTTT. It yields the protein CAWSATTGGNTEAFF.

This chain connects TRBV19 to TRBJ1-5, with D unclear. The CDR3 consists of 12 residues. V was clipped by 6 bases and J by 1 base, with 4 bases between them. In germline, CDR1 is LNHDA, CDR2 SQIVND (reference sequence). In DNA form, the CDR3 reads TGTGCCAGTAGAGTCAGCAATCAGCCCCAGCATTTT. It encodes CASRVSNQPQHF.

The rearrangement joins TRBV10-3 to TRBJ1-3; 7 bases are shared with TRBD1. The CDR3 has 15 residues. In germline, CDR1 is ENHRY, CDR2 SYGVKD. Germline trimming cut 4 bases from V and 4 bases from J; bases unmatched to any gene: 7. CDR3 loop: CAISGRQGGGNTIYF. CDR3 sequence (DNA): TGTGCCATCAGTGGAAGACAGGGCGGGGGAAACACCATATATTTT.

This clone has only one observation. The rearrangement joins TRBV19 to TRBJ2-7, with D perhaps matching TRBD2 (5 bases). V was cut by 6 bases and J by 7 bases, with 19 bases left in between. Germline CDR1 LNHDA, CDR2 SQIVND (reference sequence). The length of the CDR3 is 14 residues. CDR3 loop: CASRPILGMGEQYF. The DNA for the CDR3 is TGTGCCAGTAGGCCGATACTAGGGATGGGGGAGCAGTACTTC.

In this sample, this clone turned up many times. This chain joins TRBV6-1 and TRBJ2-7; D gene uncertain. CDR1 and CDR2 from the germline V gene are MNHNS and SASEGT. This CDR3 comprises 12 residues. The germline V and J ends were trimmed by 7 bases and 3 bases, with 10 bases remaining between them. This CDR3 reads CASTRHDYEQYF. The CDR3 DNA sequence: TGTGCCAGCACCCGACACGACTACGAGCAGTACTTC.

The chain couples TRBV19 to TRBJ2-5, with 10 nucleotides matching TRBD2. Germline V lookup: CDR1 LNHDA, CDR2 SQIVND (reference sequence). The V and J ends lost 8 bases and 5 bases, in that order; junction bases with no gene match: 14. This CDR3 region has 16 residues. CDR3 sequence reads: CASARWASGSRETQYF. CDR3 coding DNA: TGTGCCAGTGCGAGGTGGGCTAGCGGGAGTCGCGAGACCCAGTACTTC.

V and J are TRBV5-1 and TRBJ2-2; TRBD1 agrees at 8 bases. Germline lookup yields CDR1 SGHRS and CDR2 YFSETQ. J was trimmed by 4 bases and V by 1 base; bases with no gene match: 3. The CDR3 is 15 residues long. CDR3 protein: CASSLQTGGTGELFF. CDR3 in DNA: TGCGCCAGCAGCTTGCAAACAGGGGGCACCGGGGAGCTGTTTTTT.

The V gene is TRBV7-8, the J gene TRBJ2-3; TRBD2 aligns across 8 bases. This CDR3 is 16 amino acids long. The germline V gene has CDR1 SGHVS and CDR2 FQNEAQ. V shed 5 bases, J shed 4 bases, and the junction held 11 bases outside the gene matches. For the CDR3, the DNA is TGTGCCAGCAGCCGTATGCGGCGGGGGGTCCCAGATACGCAGTATTTT. It codes for CASSRMRRGVPDTQYF.

The chain recombines TRBV7-3 with TRBJ2-7, with D perhaps TRBD1 (6 bases). V lost 5 bases, J lost 4 bases, and 12 bases lay in between. Germline V gene lookup returns CDR1 SGHTA and CDR2 FQGTGA. The CDR3 contains 13 residues. This CDR3 is CASSRTGLYEQYF. As DNA, the CDR3 is TGTGCCAGCAGCCGAACAGGGTTATACGAGCAGTACTTC.

The chain has TRBV6-1 and TRBJ2-7; D may match TRBD1 or TRBD2 (5 bases each). The CDR3 is 13 residues long. Per the germline V gene, CDR1 is MNHNS and CDR2 is SASEGT. Trimming left V 5 bases short and J 2 bases short, with 10 bases between. CDR3 coding DNA: TGTGCCAGCAGTTATGGGGGACCCTACGAGCAGTACTTC. Translated: CASSYGGPYEQYF.

The gene calls are TRBV7-9 and TRBJ1-2; D is perhaps TRBD1 (5 bases). Trimming pared 3 bases from V and 5 bases from J, leaving 16 bases between. The germline CDR1 and CDR2 sequences are SEHNR and FQNEAQ (reference sequence). This CDR3 region has 15 residues. CDR3 bases: TGTGCCAGCAGCTTGGGGCAGGCAGGCGGTTATGGCTACACCTTC. It translates to CASSLGQAGGYGYTF.

This clone showed up just once. This chain links TRBV20-1 with TRBJ1-1; no firm D call. Looked up from germline, CDR1 is DFQATT and CDR2 is SNEGSKA (reference sequence). V dropped 6 bases and J dropped 7 bases, with 9 bases sitting between them. The CDR3 length is 10 residues. The CDR3 DNA follows: TGCAGTGCCATCGACGGTGAAGCTTTCTTT. Protein sequence: CSAIDGEAFF.

The V gene is TRBV11-2, the J gene TRBJ2-2; D uncertain. The CDR3 covers 14 residues. Trimming removed 5 bases at V and 0 bases at J, with 7 bases between. Germline values: CDR1 SGHAT, CDR2 FQNNGV. The CDR3: CASSQGPNTGELFF. CDR3 coding DNA: TGTGCCAGCAGCCAAGGTCCGAACACCGGGGAGCTGTTTTTT. The full variable domain, its missing parts supplied by reference TRBV11-2 and TRBJ2-2, is EAGVAQSPRYKIIEKRQSVAFWCNPISGHATLYWYQQILGQGPKLLIQFQNNGVVDDSQLPKDRFSAERLKGVDSTLKIQPAKLEDSAVYLCASSQGPNTGELFFGEGSRLTVL.

The V and J genes are TRBV7-6 and TRBJ2-7; D is possibly TRBD1 (6 bases). Germline V gene sequence: CDR1 SGHVS, CDR2 FNYEAQ. CDR3 length: 16 amino acids. Trimming cost V 0 bases and J 4 bases, with 16 bases left between them. CDR3 protein: CASSLAPDPRGYEQYF. Written as DNA, the CDR3 is TGTGCCAGCAGCTTAGCGCCGGACCCCAGGGGTTACGAGCAGTACTTC.

V gene TRBV6-5 combines with J gene TRBJ1-3, with D maybe TRBD1 (5 bases). The CDR3 totals 15 residues. Germline CDR1 is MNHEY and CDR2 is SVGAGI. Between the trimmed V and J ends, which lost 0 bases and 0 bases, there was a span of 6 bases. CDR3 bases: TGTGCCAGCAGTTACTCCGGGGCCTCTGGAAACACCATATATTTT. Its translation is CASSYSGASGNTIYF.

This chain joins TRBV6-1 and TRBJ1-1; D call uncertain. The CDR3 covers 12 residues. Germline V gene data show CDR1 as MNHNS and CDR2 as SASEGT. V was cut by 7 bases and J by 2 bases, with 8 bases left in between. CDR3 protein: CASILGNTEAFF. CDR3 coding DNA: TGTGCCAGCATATTGGGTAACACTGAAGCTTTCTTT.

This chain uses TRBV29-1 with TRBJ2-3; 7 bases match TRBD1. From germline, CDR1 is SQVTM and CDR2 ANQGSEA. The CDR3 sequence is 14 residues long. Trimming at V came to 2 bases and at J to 0 bases, leaving 2 bases not matched to a gene. For the CDR3, the DNA is TGCAGCGTTGAAAACAGGGGAAGCACAGATACGCAGTATTTT. Protein: CSVENRGSTDTQYF.

This clone has a single count. V usage is TRBV11-2 and J usage is TRBJ2-1; TRBD2 aligns across 7 bases. Trimming at V came to 5 bases and at J to 0 bases, leaving 10 bases not matched to a gene. Germline assignment: CDR1 SGHAT and CDR2 FQNNGV. The CDR3 runs to 17 residues. The CDR3 DNA sequence: TGTGCCAGCAGCCTCAGAGGCGGGAGAAGCTCCTACAATGAGCAGTTCTTC. Its translation: CASSLRGGRSSYNEQFF.

V is TRBV4-1 and J is TRBJ2-1, with 7 nucleotides matching TRBD1. CDR1 is MGHRA and CDR2 is YSYEKL in the germline V gene. The CDR3 consists of 17 residues. Losses at the gene ends were 0 bases for V and 2 bases for J; bases not matched to a gene: 7. The CDR3, as DNA: TGCGCCAGCAGCCAAGAGATTGCGACAGGGACCTACAATGAGCAGTTCTTC. Protein product: CASSQEIATGTYNEQFF.

The sample holds one count of this clone. J is TRBJ2-7 and V is TRBV14; 10 nucleotides line up with TRBD2. V dropped 0 bases and J dropped 7; count of bases not matched to a gene: 12. Germline-derived CDR1 and CDR2 are SGHDN and FVKESK. The CDR3 is 17 residues long. In DNA form, the CDR3 reads TGTGCCAGCAGCCAAGAACTCCTAGCGGGGGCCCCTCGGGAGCAGTACTTC. It specifies CASSQELLAGAPREQYF.

The V and J genes are TRBV19 and TRBJ2-2; D remains unclear. This CDR3 is 15 amino acids long. The V gene lost 3 bases and the J gene lost 4 bases, with 12 bases spanning the gap. Per the germline V gene, CDR1 is LNHDA and CDR2 is SQIVND (reference sequence). CDR3 residues: CASSIWTASTGELFF. The DNA for the CDR3 is TGTGCCAGTAGTATCTGGACGGCGAGCACCGGGGAGCTGTTTTTT.

V and J are TRBV7-9 and TRBJ1-2; D perhaps matches TRBD1 (5 bases). Germline loops: CDR1 SEHNR, CDR2 FQNEAQ (reference sequence). This CDR3 is built from 14 residues. V lost 7 bases and J 12 bases, leaving 24 bases between the germline ends. The CDR3 region has the DNA TGTGCCAGCACCCTAGGGGCGGGCTCTAGGGCCCACACCTTC. It is translated as CASTLGAGSRAHTF.

The chain uses TRBV19 and TRBJ2-4, with TRBD1 matching over 9 bases. The CDR3 has 15 residues. The junction had 5 bases not matched to a gene; V was cut back by 7 bases and J by 1 base. Germline CDR1 LNHDA, CDR2 SQIVND (reference sequence). The CDR3 DNA reads TGTGCCAGTACCACAGGGGGCTTGGCCAAAAACATTCAGTACTTC. It encodes CASTTGGLAKNIQYF. Supplemented by reference TRBV19 and TRBJ2-4, the full variable domain reads DGGITQSPKYLFRKEGQNVTLSCEQNLNHDAMYWYRQDPGQGLRLIYYSQIVNDFQKGDIAEGYSVSREKKESFPLTVTSAQKNPTAFYLCASTTGGLAKNIQYFGAGTRLSVL.

J is TRBJ1-1 and V is TRBV5-6; D is perhaps TRBD1 (5 bases). The CDR3 contains 14 residues. CDR1 and CDR2 (germline): SGHDT, YYEEEE. V was trimmed by 0 bases and J by 2 bases, leaving 8 bases between them. In DNA, the CDR3 is TGTGCCAGCAGCTTGGGACGGACAAACACTGAAGCTTTCTTT. Its translation: CASSLGRTNTEAFF. Variable domain in full (rest from reference TRBV5-6 and TRBJ1-1): DAGVTQSPTHLIKTRGQQVTLRCSPKSGHDTVSWYQQALGQGPQFIFQYYEEEERQRGNFPDRFSGHQFPNYSSELNVNALLLGDSALYLCASSLGRTNTEAFFGQGTRLTVV.

The chain uses TRBV29-1 and TRBJ1-5; the D gene is possibly TRBD1 (5 bases). In germline, CDR1 is SQVTM, CDR2 ANQGSEA. The CDR3 totals 14 residues. Trimming left V 4 bases short and J 2 bases short, with 12 bases between. The CDR3: CSVGQGGRNQPQHF. The CDR3 region has the DNA TGCAGCGTTGGGCAGGGTGGGCGCAATCAGCCCCAGCATTTT.

The V and J genes are TRBV19 and TRBJ2-3; tentatively, D is TRBD2 (5 bases). The V gene lost 10 bases and the J gene lost 7 bases, with 15 bases spanning the gap. The germline CDR1 and CDR2 sequences are LNHDA and SQIVND (reference sequence). The CDR3 covers 12 residues. DNA of the CDR3: TGTGCCACCAGTAAGGTCGGGAATACGCAGTATTTT. As protein: CATSKVGNTQYF. Using reference TRBV19 and TRBJ2-3 for the parts outside the CDR3, the full variable domain is DGGITQSPKYLFRKEGQNVTLSCEQNLNHDAMYWYRQDPGQGLRLIYYSQIVNDFQKGDIAEGYSVSREKKESFPLTVTSAQKNPTAFYLCATSKVGNTQYFGPGTRLTVL.